A single sample gave rise to the 5 T cell receptor beta chains below, sequenced in a study of glioma-infiltrating T cells. The iRepertoire nested amplicon-rescue multiplex PCR amplified TCR alpha and beta CDR3s from RNA. TCRdb processed the multiplex PCR reads anew with MiXCR; each CDR3 protein has one entry. The sample contains more than 95,000 distinct CDR3 sequences, more than 20% of which appear only once. The material sequenced was glioma tissue, nonneoplastic brain tissue, or PBMCs (not recorded which). These TCRs come from a human donor with low-grade glioma or glioblastoma, undergoing nonglioma brain surgery, or in good health (not recorded which).

The chain carries TRBV19 and TRBJ2-1, with TRBD2 identical over 9 bases. The V segment lost 7 bases and the J segment 0 bases; nucleotides outside the gene matches: 10. The length of the CDR3 is 17 residues. Germline CDR1 and CDR2: LNHDA and SQIVND (reference sequence). The CDR3 reads CASTKANSGSSYNEQFF. CDR3 coding DNA: TGTGCCAGTACCAAGGCTAATAGCGGGAGCTCCTACAATGAGCAGTTCTTC.

This clonotype was counted many times. The chain couples TRBV15 to TRBJ2-7, with D possibly being TRBD2 (5 bases). CDR3 length: 15 amino acids. With 5 bases removed from V and 3 bases from J, the gap between germline ends came to 17 bases. Germline V gives CDR1 LNHNV, CDR2 YYDKDF (reference sequence). The CDR3: CATSPPEGWGYEQYF. CDR3 coding DNA: TGTGCCACCAGCCCCCCCGAGGGTTGGGGCTACGAGCAGTACTTC.

This clonotype came up many times. This chain connects TRBV7-9 to TRBJ2-3; D perhaps matches TRBD2 (5 bases). CDR3 size: 18 residues. The V end lost 3 bases, the J end lost 0 bases, and 19 bases lay between the germline ends. The V gene's germline CDR1 is SEHNR and CDR2 FQNEAQ (reference sequence). CDR3 bases: TGTGCCAGCAGCTTCCCATTTCGGCTTGGCGGGAGCACAGATACGCAGTATTTT. Protein product: CASSFPFRLGGSTDTQYF.

The table lists this clonotype with many counts. The chain combines TRBV18 with TRBJ2-7, with D maybe TRBD1 (5 bases). Trimming shortened V by 5 bases and J by 0 bases, and 11 bases separated the two germline ends. The germline gives CDR1 KGHSH, CDR2 LQKENI. The length of the CDR3 is 14 residues. In nucleotides, the CDR3 is TGTGCCAGCTCATCGAGACAGAACTCCTACGAGCAGTACTTC. The encoded protein is CASSSRQNSYEQYF.

This clonotype was seen ten or more times. This sequence joins TRBV14 and TRBJ2-7; D is perhaps TRBD1 (6 bases). The CDR3 covers 15 residues. Germline V gives CDR1 SGHDN, CDR2 FVKESK. Trimming stripped 3 bases from V and 0 bases from J, with 12 bases between. CDR3 amino acids: CASSHNFRGSYEQYF. The CDR3, as DNA: TGTGCCAGCAGCCATAATTTCAGGGGCTCCTACGAGCAGTACTTC.